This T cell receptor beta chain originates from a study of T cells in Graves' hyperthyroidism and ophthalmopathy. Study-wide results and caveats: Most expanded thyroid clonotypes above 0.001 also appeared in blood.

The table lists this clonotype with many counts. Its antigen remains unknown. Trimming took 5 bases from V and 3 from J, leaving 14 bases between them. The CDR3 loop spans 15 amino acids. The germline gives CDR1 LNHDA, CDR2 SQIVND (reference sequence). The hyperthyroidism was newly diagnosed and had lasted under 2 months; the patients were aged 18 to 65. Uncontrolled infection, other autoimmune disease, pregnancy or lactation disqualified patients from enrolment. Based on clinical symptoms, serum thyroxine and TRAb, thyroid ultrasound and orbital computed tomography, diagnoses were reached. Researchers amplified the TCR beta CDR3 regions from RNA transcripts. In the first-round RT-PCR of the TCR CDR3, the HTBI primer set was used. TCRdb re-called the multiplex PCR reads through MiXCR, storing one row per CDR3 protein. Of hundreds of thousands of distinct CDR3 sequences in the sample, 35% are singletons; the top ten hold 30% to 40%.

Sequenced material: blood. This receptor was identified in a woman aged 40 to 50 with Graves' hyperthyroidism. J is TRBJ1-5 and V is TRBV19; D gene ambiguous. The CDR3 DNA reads TGTGCCAGTAGTGGGAATTTGGGCAACAATCAGCCCCAGCATTTT. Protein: CASSGNLGNNQPQHF.